Presented here are 16 T cell receptor beta chains from one specimen sequenced in a study of CD8 T cells in ankylosing spondylitis (dated by TCRdb to the late 2010s). The library was produced with 5' RACE. Sequencing was performed on an Illumina HiSeq 2500. The public reads were quality trimmed at Q25 with fastp and then assembled into clones with MiXCR by TCRdb, keeping productive beta chains. All rows with the same CDR3 protein become a single entry with the most common DNA and genes. A total of around 250,000 distinct CDR3 sequences appear in this sample, 18% of them only once. Under 40% of the sample rests with the top ten. Specimen: blood, either unsorted or a sorted T cell fraction (not recorded which). The receptors were sampled from a male donor with ankylosing spondylitis or in good health (not recorded which).

The chain links TRBV6-5 to TRBJ2-5; 7 bases agree with TRBD1. In germline, CDR1 is MNHEY, CDR2 SVGAGI. This CDR3 is 14 amino acids long. V shed 8 bases and J 5 bases; nucleotides not matched to a gene: 11. The CDR3 nucleotides read TGTGCCAGCGGTTGGGGACAGTTGTTGGAGACCCAGTACTTC. Its translation is CASGWGQLLETQYF.

In this sample, this clonotype turned up a few times. The chain has TRBV29-1 and TRBJ2-3, with 8 bases that match TRBD2. Looked up from germline, CDR1 is SQVTM and CDR2 is ANQGSEA. After removal of 0 bases from V and 2 bases from J, the junction contained 7 bases not matched to a gene. This CDR3 spans 16 amino acids. The CDR3 DNA reads as TGCAGCGTTGAAGAAGCGCGGGAGGCGAACACAGATACGCAGTATTTT. Protein sequence: CSVEEAREANTDTQYF.

This clonotype was detected a few times. This chain links TRBV9 with TRBJ2-5; possible D gene TRBD1, 5 bases. Trimming shortened V by 0 bases and J by 0 bases, and 15 bases separated the two germline ends. CDR1 and CDR2 from the germline V gene are SGDLS and YYNGEE. The CDR3 runs to 17 residues. The CDR3, as DNA: TGTGCCAGCAGCGTAGAGGGGAACCTGAACTACCAAGAGACCCAGTACTTC. Encoded protein: CASSVEGNLNYQETQYF.

This clonotype was seen a few times. V usage is TRBV6-1 and J usage is TRBJ2-3, with 9 bases lining up with TRBD2. Germline-derived CDR1 and CDR2 are MNHNS and SASEGT. J lost 6 bases, V lost 5 bases, and 6 bases had no gene match. This CDR3 is 14 amino acids long. The CDR3 protein is CASSLSGSWDTQYF. CDR3 DNA sequence: TGTGCCAGCAGTCTTAGCGGGAGCTGGGATACGCAGTATTTT.

This clonotype was recorded once. The J gene is TRBJ1-4, the V gene TRBV24-1; D unclear. V lost 3 bases to trimming and J lost 0 bases, with 1 base between them. Looked up from germline, CDR1 is KGHDR and CDR2 is SFDVKD. This CDR3 region has 13 residues. In DNA form, the CDR3 reads TGTGCCACCAGTGATGCAACTAATGAAAAACTGTTTTTT. Translated, it gives CATSDATNEKLFF.

The V gene is TRBV5-6, the J gene TRBJ2-1; 13 positions agree with TRBD2. Trimming removed 4 bases from V and 0 bases from J; junction bases left unmatched: 10. The germline CDR1 and CDR2 sequences are SGHDT and YYEEEE. This CDR3 comprises 19 residues. CDR3 residues: CASSSGGTSGISSYNEQFF. Written as DNA, the CDR3 is TGTGCCAGCAGCAGCGGCGGGACTAGCGGGATAAGCTCCTACAATGAGCAGTTCTTC.

The J gene is TRBJ2-1, the V gene TRBV9, with 10 bases that match TRBD2. Germline CDR1 and CDR2: SGDLS and YYNGEE. The CDR3 length is 14 residues. The V and J ends lost 2 bases and 6 bases, in that order; junction bases with no gene match: 2. The CDR3 loop reads CASSVLAGANEQFF. As DNA, the CDR3 is TGTGCCAGCAGCGTCCTAGCGGGAGCCAATGAGCAGTTCTTC.

The table lists this clonotype with many counts. This chain joins TRBV6-2 or TRBV6-3 and TRBJ2-3; 7 nucleotides align to TRBD1. The V gene's germline CDR1 is MNHEY and CDR2 SVGEGT. J gave up 3 bases and V 6 bases, and 6 bases lay outside the gene matches. CDR3 length: 14 amino acids. The CDR3: CASREADRTDTQYF. CDR3 nucleotide sequence: TGTGCCAGCAGGGAGGCGGACAGGACAGATACGCAGTATTTT.

This clonotype was counted only a few times. V gene TRBV5-5 combines with J gene TRBJ2-5; 9 bases align to TRBD1. Trimming took 4 bases from V and 1 from J; bases not matched to a gene: 8. The CDR3 length is 16 residues. Per germline, CDR1 SGHKS and CDR2 YYEKEE (reference sequence). The CDR3 nucleotides are TGTGCCAGCAGCAGAACCGGGACAGGGATCCAAGAGACCCAGTACTTC. This gives the protein CASSRTGTGIQETQYF. Full variable domain (rest looked up from reference TRBV5-5 and TRBJ2-5): DAGVTQSPTHLIKTRGQQVTLRCSPISGHKSVSWYQQVLGQGPQFIFQYYEKEERGRGNFPDRFSARQFPNYSSELNVNALLLGDSALYLCASSRTGTGIQETQYFGPGTRLLVL.

This chain joins TRBV7-9 and TRBJ2-7; D call uncertain. The ends were cut back, 1 base at V and 0 bases at J, with 10 bases in the middle. CDR3 length: 15 amino acids. Germline V gene sequence: CDR1 SEHNR, CDR2 FQNEAQ (reference sequence). The CDR3 DNA sequence: TGTGCCAGCAGCTTAGAGACTCCCAGCTCCTACGAGCAGTACTTC. Residues: CASSLETPSSYEQYF.

The chain recombines TRBV7-9 with TRBJ2-5; TRBD2 matches 7 bases. Germline V gives CDR1 SEHNR, CDR2 FQNEAQ (reference sequence). The CDR3 length is 14 residues. The trim removed 4 bases at V and 5 bases at J, leaving 7 bases unmatched. For the CDR3, the DNA is TGTGCCAGCAGCTGGGAGGGCTCAGGGGAGACCCAGTACTTC. Protein product: CASSWEGSGETQYF.

This clonotype was observed a handful of times. The chain has TRBV4-2 and TRBJ1-5; 7 bases are a match to TRBD1. CDR1 LGHNA and CDR2 YNFKEQ come from the germline V gene. CDR3 length: 16 amino acids. V gave up 0 bases and J gave up 5 bases; unmatched junction bases: 7. CDR3 residues: CASSQDTQGDHQPQHF. In DNA form, the CDR3 reads TGTGCCAGCAGCCAAGATACGCAGGGGGATCATCAGCCCCAGCATTTT.

The chain recombines TRBV7-8 with TRBJ2-1; TRBD2 matches 9 bases. The CDR3 runs to 15 residues. Per the germline V gene, CDR1 is SGHVS and CDR2 is FQNEAQ. J was trimmed by 5 bases and V by 3 bases; bases with no gene match: 5. As DNA, the CDR3 is TGTGCCAGCAGCTTCACTAGCGGGTACCACAATGAGCAGTTCTTC. It is translated as CASSFTSGYHNEQFF.

The chain is built from TRBV4-1 and TRBJ2-7; the D gene is possibly TRBD1 (6 bases). Per the germline V gene, CDR1 is MGHRA and CDR2 is YSYEKL. The V and J ends lost 2 bases and 8 bases respectively, with 16 bases between them. The CDR3 covers 14 residues. CDR3 loop: CASSQLGRGVKQYF. CDR3 nucleotides: TGCGCCAGCAGCCAATTGGGCAGGGGTGTCAAGCAGTACTTC.

The chain carries TRBV7-9 and TRBJ2-1; the D is unclear. V was shortened by 3 bases and J by 3 bases, with 3 bases between the two germline ends. Looked up from germline, CDR1 is SEHNR and CDR2 is FQNEAQ (reference sequence). The CDR3 covers 12 residues. The DNA for the CDR3 is TGTGCCAGCAGCTTTCACTACAATGAGCAGTTCTTC. Amino acid sequence: CASSFHYNEQFF.

Only a few counts were recorded for this clonotype. V gene TRBV6-2 or TRBV6-3 combines with J gene TRBJ2-2; 7 bases are shared with TRBD2. From germline, CDR1 is MNHEY and CDR2 SVGEGT. J lost 4 bases, V lost 6 bases, and 11 bases had no gene match. CDR3 length: 16 residues. In DNA form, the CDR3 reads TGTGCCAGCAGCCTTGGACTAGAGAGGTTCACCGGGGAGCTGTTTTTT. Encoded protein: CASSLGLERFTGELFF.